This entry describes one TCR beta chain. Its target antigen remains unknown. The sample holds no much larger clone one base away, and base qualities are not on file. Per the publication, the time point label means: peripheral blood 6 weeks after treatment start. A total of 29 patients with locally advanced or metastatic urothelial carcinoma, treated at Memorial Sloan Kettering on a trial protocol, made up the cohort. Peripheral blood mononuclear cells were collected pretreatment and during treatment, with between 1 and 8 total time points per patient. The Qiagen DNeasy Blood extraction kit was used to purify genomic DNA from total PBMCs and from tumor samples. PBMCs were collected pretreatment and during treatment and were isolated and stored as previously described. The data were obtained in a study of PD-L1 blockade in urothelial cancer (dated 2017 in TCRdb). For the study in its entirety: Therapy was started at some point between 2013 and 2015 for all patients, and atezolizumab 1,200 mg was administered intravenously every 3 weeks. A median of roughly 140,000 T cells and approximately 83,000 unique TCRs was obtained from blood samples, and a median clonality of approximately 0.08 was observed. Around 29 patients had pretreatment blood TCR-seq, about 24 had at least one posttreatment blood collection, and about 24 had tumor TCR-seq. An exploratory multi-omic analysis was conducted of the somatic, immune and clinical correlates of response to PD-L1 blockade with atezolizumab in urothelial cancer. Durable clinical benefit was defined as a progression-free survival longer than 6 months, and TCR features were additionally tested against progression-free survival and overall survival. In the same patients, pretreatment tumors underwent whole exome sequencing and RNA sequencing in addition to TCR sequencing. About nine tenths of the roughly 29 patients were identified as males with urothelial cancer of bladder origin, and a prior smoking history was reported by 18 of 29 patients. Blood samples were analyzed at two time points: 3 weeks after treatment start (second dose) and 6 weeks after treatment start. Durable clinical benefit was achieved by nine patients and was not achieved by 20 patients. Pretreatment tumor samples, along with matched peripheral blood collected serially before and after atezolizumab treatment, underwent TCR sequencing. Patients had an ECOG performance status of 0 or 1 and had received between 0 and 3 prior chemotherapy regimens.

The CDR3 starts with the cysteine, ends with the phenylalanine, and has 15 residues. Only the CDR3 part of the read is kept: 45 bases, read in frame from the first base. V is trimmed back by 1 base and J by 4 bases, and the junction contains 4 bases that no gene match accounts for. The germline V gene provides CDR1 SNHLY and CDR2 FYNNEI. General findings and caveats noted by the study authors: A pretreatment peripheral blood TCR clonality below the median was linked to improved progression-free and overall survival. Greater expansion of tumor-associated TCR clones in peripheral blood 3 weeks after the start of treatment was observed in patients with durable benefit (n of about 21, p = 0.022). Because the sample size was small (n ≈ 30) and many of the analyses were exploratory, the results are meant to be hypothesis-generating.

Synthetic TCR analog templates were spiked into each PCR so that absolute template abundance could be estimated from read counts. The immunoSEQ assay was used to amplify TCRbeta CDR3 regions from genomic DNA with bias-controlled V and J gene primers. Rearranged TCRbeta segments were sequenced at approximately 20X coverage. Per the authors' processing: Sequencing errors were corrected by clustering and CDR3s were annotated against IMGT to assign V, D and J genes. Only productive TCRbeta rearrangements were used in downstream analyses, excluding out-of-frame or stop-codon sequences. To compute clonality, Shannon entropy was normalized by the log of the number of unique productive sequences and then subtracted from one. Clones differing between time points or between blood and tumor were identified by Fisher's exact test with Benjamini-Hochberg correction at adjusted p below 0.01. This immuneACCESS table, as held by TCRdb, lists in-frame sequences with V and J called but not all clones. Of the missing ones, under half trace to an unresolved V gene in checked studies; the others have no known cause. V and J calls and clone size follow that table, whereas D and trimming were derived from the DNA. The sample data list under 85,000 clones, and under 95% of these were observed just once. Around 0.87% of the sample goes to the ten largest clones.

Here the chain combines TRBV2 and TRBJ2-1, with 7 central nucleotides matching TRBD2. The clonotype was recovered from a woman aged 80 or over with urothelial cancer. This sample comprised PBMCs, obtained around atezolizumab (anti-PD-L1) treatment. The DNA sequence is TGTGCCAGCAGTGAAGAAAGCGGGGATTACAATGAGCAGTTCTTC. This codes for CASSEESGDYNEQFF.